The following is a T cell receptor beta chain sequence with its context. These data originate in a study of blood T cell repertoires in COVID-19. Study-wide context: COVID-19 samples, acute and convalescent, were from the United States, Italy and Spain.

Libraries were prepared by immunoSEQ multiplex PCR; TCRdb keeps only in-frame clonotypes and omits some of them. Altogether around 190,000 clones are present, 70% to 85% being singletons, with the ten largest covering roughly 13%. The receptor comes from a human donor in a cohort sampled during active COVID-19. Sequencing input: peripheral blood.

The CDR3 nucleotides are TGTGCCAGCAGCGACACTAGCGGGAACGAGCAGTTCTTC. It specifies CASSDTSGNEQFF. The chain has TRBV7-9 and TRBJ2-1, with 10 bases identical to TRBD2. The V and J ends lost 5 bases and 10 bases, in that order; junction bases with no gene match: 5. There are 13 residues in the CDR3. Germline V CDR1 and CDR2: SEHNR, FQNEAQ (reference sequence).